This paragraph reports one T cell receptor (beta chain). Its antigen is currently unknown. The junction does not match germline at one end; this may be a read error. The data were produced by immunoSEQ multiplex PCR, yet TCRdb's version contains in-frame clones alone and is incomplete. The table lists about 280,000 clones, approximately 87% of them singletons. The record originates from a study of cytomegalovirus exposure and HLA in healthy donors. Points from the study as a whole: Cytomegalovirus-associated TCR beta chains were listed, numbering some 170. Within the 130 or so validation repertoires, first-cohort TCR clusters tended to co-occur, according to a later analysis. Through in vitro validation, a few CMV-associated chains were shown to be specific for CMV antigens.

This CDR3 comprises 15 residues. Germline CDR1 and CDR2: MNHEY and SMNVEV (reference sequence). Separation from the roughly 700-subject first cohort characterized the approximately 130-subject validation cohort, to which the donors belonged. The chain couples TRBV27 to TRBJ2-1; D perhaps matches TRBD1 (5 bases). The TCR sequence derives from a woman aged 18-35 years in good health and CMV-seronegative. Sequences were obtained from PBMCs. Here the CDR3 DNA reads TGTGCCAGCAGTTTAAGGGGTACCCCCTACGATGAGCAGTTCTTC. Amino acid sequence: CASSLRGTPYDEQFF.